This passage covers 15 T cell receptor beta chains from one sample sequenced in a study of graft-versus-host responses after intestinal transplantation. The method was immunoSEQ multiplex PCR; TCRdb's version includes in-frame clones alone and lacks a portion of them. This sample has tens of thousands of clones, with around 90% found just once. The authors processed graft tissue to release intraepithelial and lamina propria lymphocytes. Sample: ileum tissue, taken more than 200 days after intestinal transplant. These receptors all stem from a human patient who received an intestinal transplant, so some T cells may come from the graft donor.

The rearrangement uses TRBV19 and TRBJ2-7; the match to TRBD1 covers 10 bases. Germline CDR1 and CDR2: LNHDA and SQIVND (reference sequence). The CDR3 length is 15 residues. With 5 bases clipped from V and 2 bases from J, the junction kept 6 bases outside the gene matches. CDR3 in amino acids: CASSLFGQGAYEQYF. The CDR3 DNA reads as TGTGCCAGTAGTCTCTTCGGACAGGGGGCCTACGAGCAGTACTTC.

The V call is TRBV2, the J call TRBJ1-5; D is uncertain. Per the germline V gene, CDR1 is SNHLY and CDR2 is FYNNEI. The CDR3 spans 15 residues. The V and J ends lost 7 bases and 2 bases respectively, with 15 bases between them. The CDR3 loop is CASKLESVGNQPQHF. Here the CDR3 DNA reads TGTGCCAGCAAGCTAGAGTCGGTCGGCAATCAGCCCCAGCATTTT.

This CDR3 is CASSLGGDSLYEQYF. Written as DNA, the CDR3 is TGTGCCAGCAGCTTAGGGGGAGACAGCTTATACGAGCAGTACTTC. The chain joins TRBV7-9 to TRBJ2-7, with D possibly being TRBD1 or TRBD2 (5 bases each). V lost 1 base and J 4 bases, leaving 14 bases between the germline ends. Germline CDR1 is SEHNR and CDR2 is FQNEAQ (reference sequence). CDR3 length: 15 amino acids.

V usage is TRBV28 and J usage is TRBJ2-7, with 7 nucleotides matching TRBD1. With 5 bases clipped from V and 4 bases from J, the junction kept 8 bases outside the gene matches. The CDR3 covers 14 residues. Per germline, CDR1 MDHEN and CDR2 SYDVKM. The CDR3 nucleotides are TGTGCCAGCAGTCCGACGACAGGGCGGTACGAGCAGTACTTC. Encoded protein: CASSPTTGRYEQYF.

The chain employs TRBV5-6 and TRBJ2-1; 7 positions agree with TRBD2. The CDR3 runs to 19 residues. CDR1 and CDR2 (germline): SGHDT, YYEEEE. Trimming removed 2 bases from V and 0 bases from J; junction bases left unmatched: 14. The CDR3 DNA reads as TGTGCCAGCAGCTTTGTGGTATCTAGCGGAGCCCTCTCCTACAATGAGCAGTTCTTC. Translating gives CASSFVVSSGALSYNEQFF.

V gene TRBV7-3 combines with J gene TRBJ2-2, with TRBD2 identical over 9 bases. CDR1 is SGHTA and CDR2 is FQGTGA in the germline V gene. This CDR3 is 17 amino acids long. The ends lost 5 bases at V and 3 bases at J; junction bases unmatched: 10. In nucleotides, the CDR3 is TGTGCCAGCAGCCCACCCGGGACTAGCATTTACACCGGGGAGCTGTTTTTT. The encoded protein is CASSPPGTSIYTGELFF.

The chain recombines TRBV9 with TRBJ2-1; TRBD2 matches 7 bases. The CDR3 sequence is 16 residues long. V shed 0 bases and J 9 bases; nucleotides not matched to a gene: 12. Looked up from germline, CDR1 is SGDLS and CDR2 is YYNGEE. In DNA form, the CDR3 reads TGTGCCAGCAGCGTAGAAGACGGGCGCGGGAGAGGTGAGCAGTTCTTC. Encoded protein: CASSVEDGRGRGEQFF.

V usage is TRBV27 and J usage is TRBJ2-7; 7 bases line up with TRBD1. Unmatched junction bases numbered 11, after V lost 4 bases and J lost 2 bases. Germline V gives CDR1 MNHEY, CDR2 SMNVEV (reference sequence). The CDR3 length is 16 residues. CDR3 DNA sequence: TGTGCCAGCAGTTCCTACAGGGGAGCCGTTACCTACGAGCAGTACTTC. This gives the protein CASSSYRGAVTYEQYF.

The chain is built from TRBV27 and TRBJ1-4, with D uncertain. Trimming took off 8 bases at V and 10 bases at J, with 5 bases between the two ends. Looked up from germline, CDR1 is MNHEY and CDR2 is SMNVEV (reference sequence). The CDR3 consists of 9 residues. The CDR3 region has the DNA TGTGCCAGCGTTTTAAAACTGTTTTTT. Its protein is CASVLKLFF.

In its sample, this clone was seen once. V is TRBV7-9 and J is TRBJ2-2; possibly TRBD2 for D (6 bases). V lost 10 bases and J 7 bases, leaving 19 bases between the germline ends. The V gene's germline CDR1 is SEHNR and CDR2 FQNEAQ (reference sequence). This CDR3 has 14 residues. CDR3 sequence reads: CATPGTSYFGELFF. Written as DNA, the CDR3 is TGTGCCACTCCCGGGACTTCATATTTCGGGGAGCTGTTTTTT.

The J gene is TRBJ2-2, the V gene TRBV27; D is unclear. The CDR3 runs 14 residues. Trimming pared 6 bases from V and 6 bases from J, leaving 14 bases between. CDR1 and CDR2 (germline): MNHEY, SMNVEV (reference sequence). CDR3 protein: CASRRFQGPGELFF. The DNA of the CDR3 is TGTGCCAGCAGAAGGTTCCAAGGCCCCGGGGAGCTGTTTTTT.

This sequence joins TRBV6-5 and TRBJ1-2; a weak D match, TRBD1 (5 bases). The CDR3 consists of 13 residues. Germline values: CDR1 MNHEY, CDR2 SVGAGI. V dropped 4 bases and J dropped 12 bases, with 18 bases sitting between them. This chain's CDR3 is CASSFPGGVNHTF. The CDR3 region has the DNA TGTGCCAGCAGTTTCCCGGGGGGGGTTAACCACACCTTC.

This clone has a handful of counts. The V call is TRBV6-1, the J call TRBJ1-5, with D unclear. The CDR3 length is 12 residues. CDR1 is MNHNS, CDR2 SASEGT, per germline. With 7 bases removed from V and 4 bases from J, the gap between germline ends came to 8 bases. The DNA of the CDR3 is TGTGCCAGCAACGAACCAAATCAGCCCCAGCATTTT. It yields the protein CASNEPNQPQHF.

This clone came up once. The chain recombines TRBV13 with TRBJ2-2; 7 nucleotides match TRBD2. Germline CDR1 is PRHDT and CDR2 is FYEKMQ (reference sequence). Trimming at V came to 5 bases and at J to 0 bases, leaving 15 bases not matched to a gene. The CDR3 contains 19 residues. The CDR3 loop is CASSPARETSITNTGELFF. DNA of the CDR3: TGTGCCAGCAGCCCAGCCCGTGAGACTAGCATTACGAACACCGGGGAGCTGTTTTTT.

This clone was recorded only once. The chain recombines TRBV5-1 with TRBJ1-1; perhaps TRBD1 as D (6 bases). Between the trimmed V and J ends, which lost 0 bases and 3 bases, there was a span of 12 bases. The CDR3 covers 15 residues. Germline lookup yields CDR1 SGHRS and CDR2 YFSETQ. CDR3 nucleotides: TGCGCCAGCAGCTTGGCAGGGGAAGCCGACACTGAAGCTTTCTTT. Residues: CASSLAGEADTEAFF.